These T cell receptor beta chains were read from a single sample in a study of PD-L1 blockade in urothelial cancer. TCRdb's table, derived via immunoSEQ multiplex PCR, lists solely in-frame clones and lacks some. Here the sample spans 35,000 or so clones, around four fifths being singletons. Material: PBMCs, obtained around atezolizumab (anti-PD-L1) treatment. The source of these receptors is a middle-aged man with urothelial cancer. CDR3s leave out the opening cysteine and the closing phenylalanine or tryptophan. Some rows mark clone size as missing; the rest say once, few, many or name a class of expanded clone.

v_call clone_size cdr3_aa
TRBV4-3 NA ASSQDLETGGGYEQF
TRBV5-1 NA ASSLGPRGGSEKLF
TRBV4-1 NA ASSQDFGGRNTEAF
TRBV11-2 NA ASRLLGTTLY
TRBV15 few ATSFRLAPTDTQY
TRBV5-1 NA ASSPGTGGTEAF
TRBV9 NA ASSPPNTDTNTGELF
TRBV6-5 NA ASTPGGAGNGYT
TRBV5-1 NA ASSFSGQTYNEQF
TRBV6-1 NA ASSEVGQGARQPQH
TRBV6-5 NA ASREPAARGGYT
TRBV11-2 NA ASSLGAPEQF
TRBV5-1 medium-sized ASSQPGGFTEAF
TRBV7-6 NA ASSLMPGNTEAF
TRBV7-9 few ASSLSRSGNTIY
TRBV9 NA ASSPWAGDQPQH
TRBV5-4 NA ASSLWTSETQY
TRBV7-3 few ASSSSTDTQY
TRBV28 NA ASSLGFGGVEEKLF
TRBV19 NA ASSPSGQGKHGYT
TRBV30 few AWRGGSDEQF
TRBV6-5 NA ASSQTGGVVYGYT
TRBV25-1 NA ASSSGGSYTGELF
TRBV28 NA ASSLRPSGSYEQY